This TCR beta chain emerged from a study of blood T cells in healthy people across ages. About the study: About one barcoded beta molecule per two T cells came from capture by template switching. Regarding the study as a whole: A greater number of naive CD4+ cells and higher diversity distinguished long-lived donors from aged donors.

The CDR3 runs to 18 residues. In regard to this clonotype: Its antigen is undetermined.

The use of a sample-barcoded 5' primer and a J-beta primer mix characterized a second PCR of 7 to 11 cycles. All samples gave at least 2.5 million CDR3-containing paired-end reads. One entry per CDR3 protein, called by TCRdb with MiXCR from the 5' RACE reads. The sample consists of 700,000 or so distinct CDR3 sequences, approximately 40% of them appearing once. Sample: blood. The genes are TRBV21-1 and TRBJ2-3; the table's D call of TRBD2 was not tested on the DNA. TRBV21-1 counts as a pseudogene. The TCR was taken from an elderly man in good health. CDR3 residues: CASSKVLWREGIADTQYF. CDR3 nucleotides: TGTGCCAGCAGCAAAGTTTTATGGCGGGAGGGTATCGCAGATACGCAGTATTTT.